This TCR beta chain was recorded in a study of T-cell reconstitution after alpha-beta-depleted transplantation in children. General study findings and limits: Hyperexpanded clones declined; after one year, newly produced T cells mostly supplied diversity. In some patients, recipient T cells and intrathymic progenitors surviving conditioning explained high day-60 diversity. Several hundred graft clones that had expanded were reportedly the source of alpha-beta T cells about two months after transplant.

TCRbeta library construction was performed incorporating unique molecular identifiers. MiXCR, applied by TCRdb to the PCR reads, yields one record per CDR3 protein. Seen here are fewer than 550,000 distinct CDR3 sequences, roughly 11% observed once, and the top ten hold 14%. This clonotype was observed a handful of times. Its antigen is still unknown. Sequenced here: PBMCs, mostly from graft donor cells, sampled 180 days after TCRalphabeta/CD19-depleted stem cell transplant. This clonotype was sampled from a female patient between 2 and 10 years old who had a stem cell transplant for aplastic anemia, so the T cells may come from the graft donor.

In nucleotides, the CDR3 is TGTGCCAGCAGGGGACAGGGTTGGCAGCCCCAGCATTTT. It encodes CASRGQGWQPQHF. The rearrangement joins TRBV6-2 or TRBV6-3 to TRBJ1-5, with 9 bases that match TRBD1. Losses at the gene ends were 6 bases for V and 7 bases for J; bases not matched to a gene: 4. CDR1 is MNHEY, CDR2 SVGEGT, per germline. This CDR3 is 13 amino acids long.